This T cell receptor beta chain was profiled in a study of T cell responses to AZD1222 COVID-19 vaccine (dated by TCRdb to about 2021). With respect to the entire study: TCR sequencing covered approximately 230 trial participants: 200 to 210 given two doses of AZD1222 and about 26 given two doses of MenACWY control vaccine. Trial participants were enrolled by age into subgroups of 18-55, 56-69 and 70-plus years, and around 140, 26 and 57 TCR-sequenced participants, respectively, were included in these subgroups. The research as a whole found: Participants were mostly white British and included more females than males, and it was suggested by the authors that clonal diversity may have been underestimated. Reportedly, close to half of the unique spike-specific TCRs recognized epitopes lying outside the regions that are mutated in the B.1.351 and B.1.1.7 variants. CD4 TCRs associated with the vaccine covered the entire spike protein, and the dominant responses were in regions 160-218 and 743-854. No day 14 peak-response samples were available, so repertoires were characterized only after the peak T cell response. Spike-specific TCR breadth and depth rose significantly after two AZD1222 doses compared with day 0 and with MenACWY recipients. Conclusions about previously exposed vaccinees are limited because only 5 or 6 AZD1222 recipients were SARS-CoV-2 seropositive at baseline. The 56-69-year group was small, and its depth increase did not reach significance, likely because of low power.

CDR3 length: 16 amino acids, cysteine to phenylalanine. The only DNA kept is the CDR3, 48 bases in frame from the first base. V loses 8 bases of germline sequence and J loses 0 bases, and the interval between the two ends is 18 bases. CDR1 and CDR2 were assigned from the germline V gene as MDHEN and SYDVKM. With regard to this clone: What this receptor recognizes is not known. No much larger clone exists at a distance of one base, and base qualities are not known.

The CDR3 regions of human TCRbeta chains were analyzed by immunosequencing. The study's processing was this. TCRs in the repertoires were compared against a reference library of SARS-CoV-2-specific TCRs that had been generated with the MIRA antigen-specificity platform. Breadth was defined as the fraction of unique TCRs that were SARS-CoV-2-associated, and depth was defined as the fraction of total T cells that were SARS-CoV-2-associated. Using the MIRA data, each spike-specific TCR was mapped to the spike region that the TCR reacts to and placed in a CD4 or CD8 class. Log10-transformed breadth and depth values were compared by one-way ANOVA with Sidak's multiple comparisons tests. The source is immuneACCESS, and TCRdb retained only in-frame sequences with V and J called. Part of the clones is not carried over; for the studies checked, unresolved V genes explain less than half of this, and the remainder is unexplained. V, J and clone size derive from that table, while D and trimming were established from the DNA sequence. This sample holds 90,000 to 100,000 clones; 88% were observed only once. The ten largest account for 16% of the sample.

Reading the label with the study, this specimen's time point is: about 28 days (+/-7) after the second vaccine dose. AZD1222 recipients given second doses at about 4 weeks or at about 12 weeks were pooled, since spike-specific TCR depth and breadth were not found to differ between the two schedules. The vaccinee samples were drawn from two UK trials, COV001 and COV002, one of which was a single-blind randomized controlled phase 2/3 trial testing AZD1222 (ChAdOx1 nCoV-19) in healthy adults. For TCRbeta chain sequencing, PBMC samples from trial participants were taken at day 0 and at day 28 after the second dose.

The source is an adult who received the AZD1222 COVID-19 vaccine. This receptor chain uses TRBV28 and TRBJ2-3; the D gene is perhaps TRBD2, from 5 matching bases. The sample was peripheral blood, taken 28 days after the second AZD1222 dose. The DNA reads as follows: TGTGCCAGCGGTGTCGTGTGGGAGACTAGCACAGATACGCAGTATTTT. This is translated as CASGVVWETSTDTQYF.